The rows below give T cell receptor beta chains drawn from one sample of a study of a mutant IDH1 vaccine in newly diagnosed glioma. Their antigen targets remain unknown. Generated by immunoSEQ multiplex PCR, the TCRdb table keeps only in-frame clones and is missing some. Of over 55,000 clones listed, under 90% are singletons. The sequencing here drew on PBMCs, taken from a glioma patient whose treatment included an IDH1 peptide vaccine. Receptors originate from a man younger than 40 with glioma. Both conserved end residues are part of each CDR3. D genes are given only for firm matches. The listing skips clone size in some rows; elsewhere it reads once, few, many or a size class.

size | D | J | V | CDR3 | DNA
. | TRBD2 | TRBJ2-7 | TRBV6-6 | CASRPYGTIEYEQYF | TGTGCCAGCAGACCTTACGGGACTATTGAATACGAGCAGTACTTC
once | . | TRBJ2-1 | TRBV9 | CASSSGGGSSYNEQFF | TGTGCCAGCAGCTCTGGGGGCGGGAGCTCCTACAATGAGCAGTTCTTC
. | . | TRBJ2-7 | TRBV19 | CASSMTWDRSSYEQYF | TGTGCCAGTAGTATGACGTGGGACCGGAGCTCCTACGAGCAGTACTTC
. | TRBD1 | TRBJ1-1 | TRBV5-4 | CASSLGQGGYTEAFF | TGTGCCAGCAGCTTGGGACAGGGAGGCTACACTGAAGCTTTCTTT
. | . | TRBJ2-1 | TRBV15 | CAIDSGSSYNEQFF | TGTGCCATCGATAGCGGTAGCTCCTACAATGAGCAGTTCTTC
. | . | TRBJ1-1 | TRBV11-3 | CASSLEGHTEAFF | TGTGCCAGCAGCTTAGAGGGGCACACTGAAGCTTTCTTT
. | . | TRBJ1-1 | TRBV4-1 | CASSPSYRLRWSTEAFF | TGCGCCAGCAGCCCATCCTACAGACTTCGGTGGAGCACTGAAGCTTTCTTT
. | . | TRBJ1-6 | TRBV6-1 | CASSEISSYNSPLHF | TGTGCCAGCAGTGAAATCAGCTCCTATAATTCACCCCTCCACTTT
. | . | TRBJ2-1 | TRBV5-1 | CASSLGGLSYNEQFF | TGCGCCAGCAGCTTGGGTGGACTTTCATACAATGAGCAGTTCTTC
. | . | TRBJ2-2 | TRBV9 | CASSGAGHLTGELFF | TGTGCCAGCAGTGGAGCAGGGCACCTCACCGGGGAGCTGTTTTTT